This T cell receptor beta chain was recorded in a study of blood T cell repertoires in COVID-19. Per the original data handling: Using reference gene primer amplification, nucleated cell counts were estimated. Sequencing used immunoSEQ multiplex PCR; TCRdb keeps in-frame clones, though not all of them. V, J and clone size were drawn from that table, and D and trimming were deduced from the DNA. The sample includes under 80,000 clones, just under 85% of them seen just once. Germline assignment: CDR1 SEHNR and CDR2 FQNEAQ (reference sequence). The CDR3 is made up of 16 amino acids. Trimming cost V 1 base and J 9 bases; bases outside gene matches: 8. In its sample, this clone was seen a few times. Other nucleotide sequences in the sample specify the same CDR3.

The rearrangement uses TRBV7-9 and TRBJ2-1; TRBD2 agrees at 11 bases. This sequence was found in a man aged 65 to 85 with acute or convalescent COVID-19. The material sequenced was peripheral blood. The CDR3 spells CASSLGLAGGRGEQFF. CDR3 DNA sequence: TGTGCCAGCAGCTTAGGCCTAGCGGGGGGCCGGGGTGAGCAGTTCTTC.